This TCR beta chain came from a study of CD8 T cells in ankylosing spondylitis. Study-level results: Relatively scarce in peripheral blood, disease-linked clones were CD8+. Disease-linked clones reportedly concentrated significantly in matched ankylosing spondylitis synovial fluid. Roughly eight highly homologous variants made up a TCR beta motif, and this motif appeared characteristic of ankylosing spondylitis blood.

By quantitative 5'-RACE with molecular barcodes, the TCR beta libraries were made. MiXCR was run by TCRdb on the 5' RACE reads, yielding one entry per CDR3 protein. The data hold about 360,000 distinct CDR3 sequences, with 20% to 25% observed a single time. The V end lost 3 bases, the J end lost 5 bases, and 11 bases lay between the germline ends. In germline, CDR1 is DFQATT, CDR2 SNEGSKA (reference sequence). This CDR3 has 12 amino acids. There are a few counts of this clonotype. The antigen is unknown. This TCR was recovered from a male donor with ankylosing spondylitis or in good health (not recorded which). This chain uses TRBV20-1 with TRBJ2-7; no reliable D call. Input material: blood, either unsorted or a sorted T cell fraction (not recorded which). CDR3 sequence reads: CSASQVSHEQYF. Written as DNA, the CDR3 is TGCAGTGCTAGCCAGGTATCCCACGAGCAGTACTTC.